The 25 T cell receptor beta chains below were found in one sample sequenced in a study of blood T cell repertoires in COVID-19 (TCRdb year 2020). The method behind the library was the immunoSEQ multiplex PCR assay. This immuneACCESS table, as held by TCRdb, lists in-frame sequences with V and J called but not all clones. Of the missing ones, under half trace to an unresolved V gene in checked studies; the others have no known cause. This sample lists hundreds of thousands of clones; 70% to 90% were detected once. Around 1% of the sample is held by the ten biggest clonotypes. Sequencing was performed on PBMCs or T cells enriched from blood (not recorded which). These receptors originate from a woman aged 25 to 39 who had recovered from COVID-19.

The chain employs TRBV4-3 and TRBJ1-2; tentative D call: TRBD1 (6 bases). V was shortened by 0 bases and J by 6 bases, with 14 bases between the two germline ends. This CDR3 contains 15 residues. Germline loops: CDR1 LGHNA, CDR2 YSLEER. CDR3 sequence reads: CASSQDFQGRDGYTF. The CDR3 DNA sequence: TGCGCCAGCAGCCAAGACTTTCAGGGGCGGGATGGCTACACCTTC.

This chain uses TRBV2 with TRBJ2-7; possibly TRBD2 for D (8 bases). The ends were cut back, 7 bases at V and 6 bases at J, with 19 bases in the middle. The CDR3 is made up of 14 amino acids. The V gene's germline CDR1 is SNHLY and CDR2 FYNNEI. CDR3 loop: CASTGSGGGSEQYF. The CDR3 DNA sequence: TGTGCCAGCACTGGGTCGGGAGGGGGCTCCGAGCAGTACTTC.

This clone was seen a few times. The V gene is TRBV2, the J gene TRBJ1-5, with 7 bases identical to TRBD1. In germline, CDR1 is SNHLY, CDR2 FYNNEI. This CDR3 comprises 16 residues. Trimming took 6 bases from V and 2 from J; bases not matched to a gene: 10. CDR3 region: CASRLGQSRGNQPQHF. The CDR3 region has the DNA TGTGCCAGCAGACTGGGACAGAGTAGGGGCAATCAGCCCCAGCATTTT.

The rearrangement links TRBV27 to TRBJ2-1, with 8 bases that match TRBD1. Germline assignment: CDR1 MNHEY and CDR2 SMNVEV (reference sequence). This CDR3 comprises 15 residues. V lost 5 bases to trimming and J lost 1 base; unmatched junction nucleotides: 4. The CDR3 coding sequence is TGTGCCAGCAGTGACAGGGGTGCATCCTACAATGAGCAGTTCTTC. This codes for CASSDRGASYNEQFF.

This clone was recorded once. The rearrangement links TRBV7-2 to TRBJ1-1; perhaps TRBD1 as D (5 bases). V lost 3 bases and J 3 bases, leaving 11 bases between the germline ends. This CDR3 region has 14 residues. The germline gives CDR1 SGHTA, CDR2 FQGNSA. This chain's CDR3 is CASSFLGGDTEAFF. In nucleotides, the CDR3 is TGTGCCAGCAGCTTTCTGGGGGGGGACACTGAAGCTTTCTTT.

In its sample, this clone was seen many times. The chain recombines TRBV9 with TRBJ1-3, with 7 bases identical to TRBD1. The CDR3 extends over 16 amino acids. Germline trimming cut 3 bases from V and 0 bases from J; bases unmatched to any gene: 6. In germline, CDR1 is SGDLS, CDR2 YYNGEE. Here the CDR3 reads CASSEHGTASGNTIYF. The DNA of the CDR3 is TGTGCCAGCAGCGAACACGGGACAGCCTCTGGAAACACCATATATTTT.

V usage is TRBV6-5 and J usage is TRBJ2-5; 15 bases are a match to TRBD2. The length of the CDR3 is 14 residues. Losses at the gene ends were 6 bases for V and 9 bases for J; bases not matched to a gene: 5. Germline V gives CDR1 MNHEY, CDR2 SVGAGI. The CDR3: CASSSGLAGGSQYF. DNA for the CDR3: TGTGCCAGCAGCTCTGGACTAGCGGGGGGGTCCCAGTACTTC.

The V and J genes are TRBV5-1 and TRBJ1-2, with 7 bases matching TRBD1. Germline CDR1 is SGHRS and CDR2 is YFSETQ. V shed 0 bases, J shed 1 base, and the junction held 6 bases outside the gene matches. This CDR3 contains 16 residues. This CDR3 is CASSLVTGVGNYGYTF. CDR3 bases: TGCGCCAGCAGCTTGGTTACAGGGGTTGGTAACTATGGCTACACCTTC.

J is TRBJ2-3 and V is TRBV25-1; 9 nucleotides line up with TRBD1. Looked up from germline, CDR1 is MGHDK and CDR2 is SYGVNS. This CDR3 spans 16 amino acids. The V segment lost 3 bases and the J segment 2 bases; nucleotides outside the gene matches: 6. CDR3 protein: CASSEGQGEVTDTQYF. For the CDR3, the DNA is TGTGCCAGCAGTGAGGGACAGGGAGAAGTCACAGATACGCAGTATTTT.

V gene TRBV9 combines with J gene TRBJ1-3; weak D call: TRBD1 (6 bases). The CDR3 sequence is 19 residues long. Germline V gene data show CDR1 as SGDLS and CDR2 as YYNGEE. Trimming removed 0 bases from V and 4 bases from J, with 23 bases in between. CDR3 in amino acids: CASSVAGQSYTAGGNTIYF. CDR3 DNA: TGTGCCAGCAGCGTAGCTGGACAGTCCTATACTGCTGGCGGAAACACCATATATTTT.

This clone was recorded a few times. J is TRBJ2-1 and V is TRBV10-3; tentatively, D is TRBD1 (5 bases). Trimming cost V 2 bases and J 6 bases, with 17 bases left between them. CDR1 and CDR2 from the germline V gene are ENHRY and SYGVKD. The CDR3 runs 16 residues. CDR3 residues: CAISERMTAEGNEQFF. The CDR3, as DNA: TGTGCCATCAGTGAGCGCATGACAGCTGAAGGCAATGAGCAGTTCTTC.

This clone showed up just a few times. This chain uses TRBV27 with TRBJ2-3; 8 bases agree with TRBD2. The V gene's germline CDR1 is MNHEY and CDR2 SMNVEV (reference sequence). Trimming at V came to 10 bases and at J to 3 bases, leaving 18 bases not matched to a gene. The CDR3 totals 17 residues. CDR3 sequence reads: CAKTGGANPGRTDTQYF. CDR3 in DNA: TGTGCCAAAACGGGGGGGGCAAACCCCGGTCGTACAGATACGCAGTATTTT.

This clone has a single count. The CDR3 reads CASSEPQSTDTQYF. The CDR3 nucleotides read TGTGCCAGCAGCGAGCCCCAAAGCACAGATACGCAGTATTTT. This chain uses TRBV9 with TRBJ2-3; unclear D gene. CDR1 and CDR2 from the germline V gene are SGDLS and YYNGEE. The ends were cut back, 3 bases at V and 0 bases at J, with 8 bases in the middle. The CDR3 totals 14 residues.

This rearrangement joins TRBV24-1 to TRBJ2-1; a possible D gene is TRBD2 (7 bases). Germline CDR1 KGHDR, CDR2 SFDVKD. Trimming shortened V by 3 bases and J by 12 bases, and 23 bases separated the two germline ends. This CDR3 contains 16 residues. CDR3 residues: CATSDIVRGAIIGQFF. CDR3 coding DNA: TGTGCCACCAGTGATATAGTACGGGGGGCTATAATTGGGCAGTTCTTC.

The J gene is TRBJ1-1, the V gene TRBV7-2; TRBD1 agrees at 7 bases. Germline V gene sequence: CDR1 SGHTA, CDR2 FQGNSA. The V segment lost 0 bases and the J segment 2 bases; nucleotides outside the gene matches: 3. The CDR3 runs 15 residues. The CDR3 reads CASSLATGVNTEAFF. The CDR3 DNA reads TGTGCCAGCAGCTTAGCAACAGGGGTAAACACTGAAGCTTTCTTT.

The gene calls are TRBV30 and TRBJ2-7, with D hard to call. Germline V gives CDR1 GTSNPN, CDR2 SVGIG (reference sequence). This CDR3 region has 14 residues. V was cut by 0 bases and J by 0 bases, with 9 bases left in between. The DNA for the CDR3 is TGTGCCTGGAGTGTAATAGAGAGCTCCTACGAGCAGTACTTC. Encoded protein: CAWSVIESSYEQYF.

The rearrangement uses TRBV5-5 and TRBJ1-4; D ambiguous. This CDR3 is 15 amino acids long. CDR1 is SGHKS, CDR2 YYEKEE, per germline (reference sequence). Trimming left V 4 bases short and J 3 bases short, with 13 bases between. The CDR3 bases are TGTGCCAGCAGCGAAAGACTCGGATCTAATGAAAAACTGTTTTTT. Translated: CASSERLGSNEKLFF.

DNA of the CDR3: TGTGCCAGCAGCCCCCGGGGGGCGCGAAACACTGAAGCTTTCTTT. Protein product: CASSPRGARNTEAFF. This chain joins TRBV9 and TRBJ1-1, with D maybe TRBD1 (6 bases). V gave up 4 bases and J gave up 2 bases, with 15 bases separating them. Germline V CDR1 and CDR2: SGDLS, YYNGEE. The CDR3 consists of 15 residues.

The chain is built from TRBV28 and TRBJ2-7; D might be TRBD2 (6 bases). The germline V and J ends were trimmed by 3 bases and 1 base, with 10 bases remaining between them. From germline, CDR1 is MDHEN and CDR2 SYDVKM. The CDR3 is 14 amino acids. CDR3 sequence reads: CASSFVAGSYEQYF. In DNA form, the CDR3 reads TGTGCCAGCAGTTTCGTCGCGGGGTCCTACGAGCAGTACTTC.

The chain is built from TRBV7-6 and TRBJ2-5; the match to TRBD2 covers 7 bases. Germline CDR1 SGHVS, CDR2 FNYEAQ. V shed 5 bases and J 5 bases; nucleotides not matched to a gene: 20. This CDR3 contains 18 residues. The CDR3 region has the DNA TGTGCCAGCAGCCCCCAGCGGGTTCCGGGGGGTTGGTCGGAGACCCAGTACTTC. Protein: CASSPQRVPGGWSETQYF. The full variable domain, with the rest looked up from reference TRBV7-6 and TRBJ2-5, is GAGVSQSPRYKVTKRGQDVALRCDPISGHVSLYWYRQALGQGPEFLTYFNYEAQQDKSGLPNDRFSAERPEGSISTLTIQRTEQRDSAMYRCASSPQRVPGGWSETQYFGPGTRLLVL.

The chain combines TRBV28 with TRBJ2-7, with 10 bases that match TRBD2. Per germline, CDR1 MDHEN and CDR2 SYDVKM. There are 16 residues in the CDR3. Losses at the gene ends were 7 bases for V and 9 bases for J; bases not matched to a gene: 18. CDR3 nucleotide sequence: TGTGCCAGCAACTTTCGGACCAAAGCGGGAGGGCCGGTGCAGTACTTC. Translating it yields CASNFRTKAGGPVQYF.

The chain is built from TRBV7-3 and TRBJ2-5, with TRBD2 matching over 16 bases. J was trimmed by 4 bases and V by 5 bases; bases with no gene match: 13. The CDR3 has 19 residues. From germline, CDR1 is SGHTA and CDR2 FQGTGA. CDR3 residues: CASSPKPRGLAGGIETQYF. The CDR3 nucleotides read TGTGCCAGCAGCCCCAAGCCCCGGGGACTAGCGGGGGGGATAGAGACCCAGTACTTC.

The J gene is TRBJ1-1, the V gene TRBV6-4; D perhaps matches TRBD1 (6 bases). The germline V gene encodes CDR1 MRHNA and CDR2 SNTAGT. V lost 6 bases, J lost 0 bases, and 14 bases lay in between. CDR3 length: 15 residues. The CDR3 spells CASRSTGTLNTEAFF. Written as DNA, the CDR3 is TGTGCCAGCAGATCGACCGGGACACTGAACACTGAAGCTTTCTTT.

CDR3 DNA sequence: TGTGCCAGCAGCCCCTCGGGGGGGAATCAGCCCCAGCATTTT. Amino acids: CASSPSGGNQPQHF. This chain connects TRBV3-1 (or the pseudogene TRBV3-2) to TRBJ1-5; TRBD1 might be the D (5 bases). The germline V and J ends were trimmed by 4 bases and 4 bases, with 11 bases remaining between them. The CDR3 totals 14 residues. CDR1 is LGHDT, CDR2 YNNKEL, per germline (reference sequence).

The chain is built from TRBV5-4 and TRBJ1-3; D remains ambiguous. Germline CDR1 reads SGHNT; CDR2 reads YYREEE (reference sequence). V was trimmed by 1 base and J by 0 bases, leaving 8 bases between them. CDR3 size: 15 residues. The CDR3 loop reads CASSLRAGSGNTIYF. CDR3 bases: TGTGCCAGCAGCTTGAGAGCAGGCTCTGGAAACACCATATATTTT.